This is a list of T cell receptor beta chains from one sample in a study of identical twins. TCRdb called the 5' RACE reads again in MiXCR, with one record for every CDR3 protein. The profile shows about 530,000 distinct CDR3 sequences, 20% to 25% of them singletons. The sample was also linked to a second study, of yellow fever vaccine responses in identical twins.

The sample consisted of CD4+ T cells sorted from blood. The receptor source for this set is a woman under 30 in good health. CDR3s include the opening cysteine and the closing phenylalanine or tryptophan. A D gene is named only where the DNA matches it firmly. The size field is filled for only some rows; it gives once, few, many or a size class.

j_gene	d_gene	v_gene	abundance	CDR3nt	CDR3aa
TRBJ2-3	-	TRBV28	-	TGTGCCAGCAGGTTAGCTAGCACAGATACGCAGTATTTT	CASRLASTDTQYF
TRBJ2-1	-	TRBV24-1	-	TGTGCCACCAGTGATTTAATAGGGCCGAGCTACAATGAGCAGTTCTTC	CATSDLIGPSYNEQFF
TRBJ2-2	-	TRBV5-6	-	TGTGCCAGCAGCTTGGTCTACTCGGGGACCGGGGAGCTGTTTTTT	CASSLVYSGTGELFF
TRBJ1-1	-	TRBV10-1	few	TGCGCCAGCAGTGAGTCGGTTCGTGGTGAAGCTTTCTTT	CASSESVRGEAFF
TRBJ1-1	-	TRBV12-3/TRBV12-4	few	TGTGCCAGCACCACCCCCAGGGAGGAGGACACTGAAGCTTTCTTT	CASTTPREEDTEAFF
TRBJ1-2	TRBD1	TRBV20-1	-	TGCAGTGCAACCGGGACAGGGACGCCCTATGGCTACACCTTC	CSATGTGTPYGYTF
TRBJ2-3	TRBD1	TRBV5-5	-	TGTGCCAGCAGCGCTACAGGGGGTAAGGGAGATACGCAGTATTTT	CASSATGGKGDTQYF
TRBJ1-1	TRBD1	TRBV6-1	few	TGTGCCAGCAGATTGCGGACAGGGCAAACTGAAGCTTTCTTT	CASRLRTGQTEAFF
TRBJ2-1	-	TRBV4-1	few	TGCGCCAGCAGCCAAGAACTTGGCACTATTACTAAACAGTTCTTC	CASSQELGTITKQFF
TRBJ2-4	-	TRBV11-1	-	TGTGCCAGCAGCCAAGGTCTAGCCAAAAACATTCAGTACTTC	CASSQGLAKNIQYF
TRBJ1-1	-	TRBV5-1	few	TGCGCCAGCAGCTTGGCGGGAGGGGCGAACACTGAAGCTTTCTTT	CASSLAGGANTEAFF
TRBJ1-1	-	TRBV5-8	few	TGTGCCAGCAGCTTGGAAGGCAACAGGGAAGCTTTCTTT	CASSLEGNREAFF
TRBJ1-2	-	TRBV27	-	TGTGCCAGTTCAAAAAAGCGTGACTTC	CASSKKRDF
TRBJ2-7	TRBD1	TRBV20-1	-	TGCAGTGCTGCACGACAGGGAAGCTCCTACGAGCAGTACTTC	CSAARQGSSYEQYF
TRBJ1-5	TRBD1	TRBV28	-	TGTGCCAGCAGCTCAGGGGGTATTCCAAATCAGCCCCAGCATTTT	CASSSGGIPNQPQHF
TRBJ1-5	-	TRBV6-5	few	TGTGCCAGCAGTTACGGGGGGCGCAATCAGCCCCAGCATTTT	CASSYGGRNQPQHF
TRBJ1-1	-	TRBV14	few	TGTGCCAGCAGCGAGCAGTCCTTTAACACTGAAGCTTTCTTT	CASSEQSFNTEAFF
TRBJ2-3	-	TRBV11-3	-	TGTGCCAGCAGCTTTGAACTTGGAGATACGCAGTATTTT	CASSFELGDTQYF
TRBJ2-5	TRBD1	TRBV29-1	few	TGCAGCGTCGGAAAGTGGGACAGGCCACAAGAGACCCAGTACTTC	CSVGKWDRPQETQYF
TRBJ1-1	-	TRBV29-1	-	TGCAGCGTTGAAAGGGCAGACCGGAACACTGAAGCTTTCTTT	CSVERADRNTEAFF
TRBJ2-1	-	TRBV29-1	few	TGCAGCGTTGGGGGGGCAGCTGCGTACTACAATGAGCAGTTCTTC	CSVGGAAAYYNEQFF
TRBJ2-3	TRBD1	TRBV5-5	few	TGTGCCAGCAGCTTCGCGGGACAGGACACAGATACGCAGTATTTT	CASSFAGQDTDTQYF
TRBJ2-1	TRBD1	TRBV5-1	few	TGCGCCAGCAGCTTAAATGTGGACAGGGGGGGCAATGAGCAGTTCTTC	CASSLNVDRGGNEQFF
TRBJ2-3	TRBD1	TRBV10-2	few	TGCGCCAGCAGTGGTGGGGGACAGGCACAAACGCAGTATTTT	CASSGGGQAQTQYF
TRBJ2-2	TRBD2	TRBV3-1	-	TGTGCCAGCAGCCAAGACGGGGGGGGCAGCACCGGGGAGCTGTTTTTT	CASSQDGGGSTGELFF
TRBJ2-7	TRBD1	TRBV5-1	-	TGCGCCAGCAGCCCCACCCCGGGGACAGGACCCTACGAGCAGTACTTC	CASSPTPGTGPYEQYF
TRBJ2-3	TRBD2	TRBV3-1	many	TGTGCCAGCAGCCGCATGGGGAGGGCCAGAGATACGCAGTATTTT	CASSRMGRARDTQYF
TRBJ2-7	-	TRBV27	-	TGTGCCAGCAGTTCCGACCCCCGGGCCTACGAGCAGTACTTC	CASSSDPRAYEQYF
TRBJ2-1	TRBD2	TRBV12-3/TRBV12-4	-	TGTGCCAGCAGACCAGCGGGGAATGAGCAGTTCTTC	CASRPAGNEQFF
TRBJ2-3	-	TRBV7-3	few	TGTGCCAGCAGCTTAATCCCCCCGGATACGCAGTATTTT	CASSLIPPDTQYF
TRBJ2-1	-	TRBV7-9	-	TGTGCCAGCAGCGCTCGCCCGAACAATGAGCAGTTCTTC	CASSARPNNEQFF
TRBJ1-1	-	TRBV5-1	few	TGCGCCAGCAGCTTGGTTACGGGGGGCGAAGCTTTCTTT	CASSLVTGGEAFF
TRBJ1-6	TRBD1	TRBV5-1	-	TGCGCCAGCCAGGGGGGTAATTCACCCCTCCACTTT	CASQGGNSPLHF
TRBJ2-1	TRBD2	TRBV7-8	-	TGTGCCAGCAGCCGGACTAGCGGGGGGCCCTACAATGAGCAGTTCTTC	CASSRTSGGPYNEQFF
TRBJ2-3	TRBD2	TRBV20-1	-	TGCAGTGCTATTCCGGGACTAGAGTTGAGTACGCAGTATTTT	CSAIPGLELSTQYF
TRBJ1-2	TRBD1	TRBV19	-	TGTGCCACCTCAGTTTCGACAGGGCCAAGTTATGGCTACACCTTC	CATSVSTGPSYGYTF
TRBJ2-6	TRBD2	TRBV3-1	-	TGTGCCAGCAGCCAGAGGTTGGGAGGGGCTGGGGCCAACGTCCTGACTTTC	CASSQRLGGAGANVLTF